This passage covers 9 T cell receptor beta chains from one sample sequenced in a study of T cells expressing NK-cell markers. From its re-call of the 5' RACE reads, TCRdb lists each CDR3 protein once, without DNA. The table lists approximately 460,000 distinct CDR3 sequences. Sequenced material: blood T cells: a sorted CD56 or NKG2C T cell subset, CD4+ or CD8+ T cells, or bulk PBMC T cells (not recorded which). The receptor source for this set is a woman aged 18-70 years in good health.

This CDR3 is CASSPWTGKNQPQHF. V and J are TRBV7-2 and TRBJ1-5; TCRdb's D call of TRBD1 is untestable without DNA. The CDR3 consists of 15 residues. Germline values: CDR1 SGHTA, CDR2 FQGNSA.

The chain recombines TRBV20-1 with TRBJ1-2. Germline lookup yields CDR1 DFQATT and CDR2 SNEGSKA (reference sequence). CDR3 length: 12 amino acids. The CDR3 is CSEYGPNYGYTF.

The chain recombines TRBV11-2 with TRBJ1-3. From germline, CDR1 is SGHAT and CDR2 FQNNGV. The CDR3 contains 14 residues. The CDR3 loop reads CASSLGFSGNTIYF.

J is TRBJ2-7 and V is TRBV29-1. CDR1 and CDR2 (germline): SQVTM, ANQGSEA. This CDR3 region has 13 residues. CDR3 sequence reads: CSVLEGSSYEQYF.

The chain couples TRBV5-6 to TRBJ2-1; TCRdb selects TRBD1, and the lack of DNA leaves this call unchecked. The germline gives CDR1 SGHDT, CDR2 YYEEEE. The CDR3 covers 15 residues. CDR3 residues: CASSPWTGTGNEQFF.

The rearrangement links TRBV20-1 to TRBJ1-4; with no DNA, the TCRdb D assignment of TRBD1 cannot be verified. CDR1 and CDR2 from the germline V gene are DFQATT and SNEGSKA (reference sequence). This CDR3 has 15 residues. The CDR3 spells CSAPPRGATNEKLFF.

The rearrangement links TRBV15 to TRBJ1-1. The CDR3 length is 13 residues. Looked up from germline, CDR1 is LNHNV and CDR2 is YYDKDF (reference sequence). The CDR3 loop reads CATSTSFTDSAFF.

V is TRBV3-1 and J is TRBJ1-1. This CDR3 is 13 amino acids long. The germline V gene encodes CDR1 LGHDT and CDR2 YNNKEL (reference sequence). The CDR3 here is CASSQGINTEAFF.

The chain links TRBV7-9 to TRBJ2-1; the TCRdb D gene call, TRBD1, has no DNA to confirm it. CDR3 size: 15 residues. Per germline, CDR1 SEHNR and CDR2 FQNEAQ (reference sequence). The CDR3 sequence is CASSLIAGAGGEQFF.